This is a list of T cell receptor beta chains from one sample in a study of spatial heterogeneity in lung cancer. One entry per CDR3 protein results from TCRdb running MiXCR on the 5' RACE reads. Of tens of thousands of distinct CDR3 sequences listed, roughly 15% are singletons. The source material was PBMCs, sampled at surgery. These receptors all come from a male donor with early-stage non-small cell lung cancer. Each CDR3 is given with its conserved first and last residue. The order of the fields is CDR3 length, J gene, clone size, D gene, V gene, CDR3 DNA, CDR3 protein. D genes are given only for firm matches. Where a row states a size, it is once, few, many or the class of an expanded clone; other rows omit it.

12 | TRBJ2-3 | NA | NA | TRBV25-1 | TGTGCCAGCAGAAGGGCTTCTGATACGCAGTATTTT | CASRRASDTQYF
14 | TRBJ2-7 | few | NA | TRBV7-9 | TGTGCCAGCAGCTTAGAGGGTAGAAGCTACGAGCAGTACTTC | CASSLEGRSYEQYF
18 | TRBJ1-1 | many | TRBD1 | TRBV7-8 | TGTGCCAGCAGCTTAGGGGGAACAGGGGGTTGGAGGAACACTGAAGCTTTCTTT | CASSLGGTGGWRNTEAFF
14 | TRBJ2-3 | NA | TRBD2 | TRBV7-8 | TGTGCCAGCAGCTTAAGACTAGCGGTGGATACGCAGTATTTT | CASSLRLAVDTQYF
11 | TRBJ1-1 | many | NA | TRBV28 | TGTGCCAGCAGTTCGACCGGGGTTGCTTTCTTT | CASSSTGVAFF
12 | TRBJ2-1 | NA | NA | TRBV6-2/TRBV6-3 | TGTGCCAGCACCGGGACTTCCAATGAGCAGTTCTTC | CASTGTSNEQFF
17 | TRBJ1-1 | NA | TRBD1 | TRBV5-1 | TGCGCCAGCAGCCCAGGACAGGGCTGGGGGACGGGCACTGAAGCTTTCTTT | CASSPGQGWGTGTEAFF
15 | TRBJ1-6 | few | NA | TRBV7-2 | TGTGCCAGCAGCTTAGAGCGGCAGGACAATTCACCCCTCCACTTT | CASSLERQDNSPLHF
14 | TRBJ1-1 | NA | NA | TRBV6-5 | TGTGCCAGCACCCCTCCAGGGCTCTCCACTGAAGCTTTCTTT | CASTPPGLSTEAFF
20 | TRBJ2-6 | few | NA | TRBV7-9 | TGTGCCAGCAGCCCGGGAACCACCGCACGCACCAACTCTGGGGCCAACGTCCTGACTTTC | CASSPGTTARTNSGANVLTF
12 | TRBJ2-5 | many | TRBD1 | TRBV29-1 | TGCAGCGCTCAGCAGGGGGACCAGACCCAGTACTTC | CSAQQGDQTQYF
14 | TRBJ1-6 | few | NA | TRBV4-1 | TGCGCCAGCAGCCAAGAGGGGGGTAATTCACCCCTCCACTTT | CASSQEGGNSPLHF
13 | TRBJ1-5 | many | NA | TRBV7-6 | TGTGCCAGCAGCTTGAATAACGGTGCGCCCCAGCATTTT | CASSLNNGAPQHF
16 | TRBJ2-1 | NA | TRBD2 | TRBV20-1 | TGCAGTGCTAGACACTTCAGCGGGGGAGCCTACAATGAGCAGTTCTTC | CSARHFSGGAYNEQFF
13 | TRBJ2-7 | many | NA | TRBV7-9 | TGTGCCAGCAGCCCTCGCCGCTCCTACGAGCAGTACTTC | CASSPRRSYEQYF
16 | TRBJ2-1 | many | TRBD1 | TRBV28 | TGTGCCAGCAGTCACAGGGGCCCTAGCTCCTACAATGAGCAGTTCTTC | CASSHRGPSSYNEQFF
16 | TRBJ2-5 | many | NA | TRBV6-1 | TGTGCCAGCAGCCCCGGCTCACAGGGATATCAAGAGACCCAGTACTTC | CASSPGSQGYQETQYF
12 | TRBJ2-1 | NA | NA | TRBV7-2 | TGTGCCAGCAGCCAAGTTAGTTCCGAGCAGTTCTTC | CASSQVSSEQFF
13 | TRBJ1-5 | many | NA | TRBV2 | TGTGCCAGCAGGGACGGTAGCAATCAGCCCCAGCATTTT | CASRDGSNQPQHF
17 | TRBJ2-5 | many | TRBD2 | TRBV4-2 | TGTGCCAGCAGCCAAGCGGCTAGCGGGAGTTCAGGGGAGACCCAGTACTTC | CASSQAASGSSGETQYF
14 | TRBJ2-7 | few | NA | TRBV20-1 | TGCAGTGCTAGAAGACTCGAAGTCTCCTACGAGCAGTACTTC | CSARRLEVSYEQYF
14 | TRBJ1-1 | NA | NA | TRBV28 | TGTGCCAGCAGTCCACGGGCGGGGAACACTGAAGCTTTCTTT | CASSPRAGNTEAFF
15 | TRBJ1-5 | few | NA | TRBV19 | TGTGCCAGTAAAGGGTGGGGTTCTGGAAATCAGCCCCAGCATTTT | CASKGWGSGNQPQHF
15 | TRBJ1-2 | NA | NA | TRBV4-2 | TGTGCCAGCAGCCAAGAGCGTCAGATGCCTTATGGCTACACCTTC | CASSQERQMPYGYTF
15 | TRBJ2-2 | NA | NA | TRBV2 | TGTGCCAGCAGTGAAGAACCCAGAACCACCGGGGAGCTGTTTTTT | CASSEEPRTTGELFF
14 | TRBJ2-5 | NA | NA | TRBV12-3/TRBV12-4 | TGTGCCAGCAGCTTGGGGCTAGAACAAGAGACCCAGTACTTC | CASSLGLEQETQYF
14 | TRBJ1-1 | NA | NA | TRBV7-9 | TGTGCCAGCAGCCGCGAAAGATCGAACACTGAAGCTTTCTTT | CASSRERSNTEAFF
14 | TRBJ1-1 | few | NA | TRBV5-1 | TGCGCCAGCAGCTCACAGGTTTTAAGCTCTGAAGCTTTCTTT | CASSSQVLSSEAFF
13 | TRBJ2-7 | few | NA | TRBV25-1 | TGTGCCAGCAGAACTGACAGGCCCTACGAGCAGTACTTC | CASRTDRPYEQYF
14 | TRBJ2-3 | NA | NA | TRBV5-1 | TGCGCCAGCAGCTTGGGCGGGACTGGAGATACGCAGTATTTT | CASSLGGTGDTQYF
15 | TRBJ1-5 | many | TRBD1 | TRBV6-1 | TGTGCCAGCAAGCCACAGGGGTCGAGCAATCAGCCCCAGCATTTT | CASKPQGSSNQPQHF
16 | TRBJ2-3 | few | NA | TRBV6-5 | TGTGCCAGCAGTTACTCGTTACCCGAGGGCACAGATACGCAGTATTTT | CASSYSLPEGTDTQYF
15 | TRBJ2-1 | many | TRBD2 | TRBV20-1 | TGCAGTGCGGTACCGGGACTAGCGGGAGTTGGTGAGCAGTTCTTC | CSAVPGLAGVGEQFF